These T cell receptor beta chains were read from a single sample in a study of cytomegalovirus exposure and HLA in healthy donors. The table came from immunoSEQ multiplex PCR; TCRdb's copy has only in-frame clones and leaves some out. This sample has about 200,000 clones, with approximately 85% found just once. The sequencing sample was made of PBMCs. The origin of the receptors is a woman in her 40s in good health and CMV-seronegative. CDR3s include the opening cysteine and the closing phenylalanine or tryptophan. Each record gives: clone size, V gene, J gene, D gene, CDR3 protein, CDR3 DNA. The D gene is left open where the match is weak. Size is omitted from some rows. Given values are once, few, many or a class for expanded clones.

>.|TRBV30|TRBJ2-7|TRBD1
CAGSTGGGYEQYF
TGTGCCGGATCGACAGGGGGAGGCTACGAGCAGTACTTC
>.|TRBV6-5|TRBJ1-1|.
CASSPGKTTEAFF
TGTGCCAGCAGCCCCGGGAAGACAACTGAAGCTTTCTTT
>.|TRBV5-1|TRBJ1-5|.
CASSLSTGSNQPQHF
TGCGCCAGCAGCTTGTCCACAGGCAGCAATCAGCCCCAGCATTTT
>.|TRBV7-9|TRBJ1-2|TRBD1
CAGSRGLGGYTF
TGTGCCGGGAGCAGGGGGCTTGGTGGCTACACCTTC
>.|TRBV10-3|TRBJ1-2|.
CAIRRGDTLGGYGYTF
TGTGCCATCAGAAGAGGGGACACACTCGGTGGCTATGGCTACACCTTC
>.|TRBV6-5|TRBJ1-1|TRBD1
CASSAGGAGTEAFF
TGTGCCAGCAGCGCAGGGGGCGCCGGTACTGAAGCTTTCTTT
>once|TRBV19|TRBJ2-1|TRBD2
CAIGAGGPGNEQFF
TGTGCCATAGGGGCGGGAGGGCCCGGGAATGAGCAGTTCTTC
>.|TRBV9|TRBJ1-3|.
CASTPGVNGNTIYF
TGTGCCAGTACCCCCGGGGTTAACGGAAACACCATATATTTT
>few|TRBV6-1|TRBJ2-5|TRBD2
CASSEGLARLGGTQYF
TGTGCCAGCAGTGAAGGACTAGCTCGGTTGGGCGGGACCCAGTACTTC
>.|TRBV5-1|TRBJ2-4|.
CASSLGAGSNIQYF
TGCGCCAGCAGCTTGGGGGCCGGGAGTAACATTCAGTACTTC
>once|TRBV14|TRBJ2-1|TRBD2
CASSQETSGTIYNEQFF
TGTGCCAGCAGCCAAGAGACTAGCGGGACAATATACAATGAGCAGTTCTTC
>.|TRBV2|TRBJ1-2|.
CASSEDRVLRGHGYTF
TGTGCCAGCAGTGAAGACAGGGTCCTAAGGGGCCATGGCTACACCTTC
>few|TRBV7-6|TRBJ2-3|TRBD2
CASSLLVAGSITDTQYF
TGTGCCAGCAGCTTATTGGTAGCGGGGAGTATCACAGATACGCAGTATTTT
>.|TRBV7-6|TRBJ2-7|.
CASSAGEGEGYEQYF
TGTGCCAGCAGCGCAGGGGAGGGAGAGGGGTACGAGCAGTACTTC
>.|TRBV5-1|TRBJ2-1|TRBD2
CASSSGTSIWNEQFF
TGCGCCAGCAGCTCCGGGACTAGTATATGGAATGAGCAGTTCTTC
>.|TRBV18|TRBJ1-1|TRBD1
CASSSDREDTEAFF
TGTGCCAGCTCATCGGACAGGGAGGACACTGAAGCTTTCTTT